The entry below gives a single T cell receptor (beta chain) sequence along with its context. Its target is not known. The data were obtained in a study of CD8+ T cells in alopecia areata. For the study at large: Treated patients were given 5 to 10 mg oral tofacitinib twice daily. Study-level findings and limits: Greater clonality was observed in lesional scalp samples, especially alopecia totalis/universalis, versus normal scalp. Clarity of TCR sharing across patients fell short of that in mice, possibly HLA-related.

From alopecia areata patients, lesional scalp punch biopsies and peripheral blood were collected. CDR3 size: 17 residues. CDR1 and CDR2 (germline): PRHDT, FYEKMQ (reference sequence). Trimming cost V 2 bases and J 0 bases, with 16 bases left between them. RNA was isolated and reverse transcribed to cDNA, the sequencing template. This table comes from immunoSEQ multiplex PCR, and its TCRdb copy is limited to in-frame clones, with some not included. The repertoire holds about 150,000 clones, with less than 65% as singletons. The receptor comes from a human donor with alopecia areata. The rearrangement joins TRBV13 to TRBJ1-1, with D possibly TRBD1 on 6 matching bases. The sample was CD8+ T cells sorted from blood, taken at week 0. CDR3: CASSLLGAGPMNTEAFF. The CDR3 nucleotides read TGTGCCAGCAGCTTATTGGGGGCGGGGCCCATGAACACTGAAGCTTTCTTT.